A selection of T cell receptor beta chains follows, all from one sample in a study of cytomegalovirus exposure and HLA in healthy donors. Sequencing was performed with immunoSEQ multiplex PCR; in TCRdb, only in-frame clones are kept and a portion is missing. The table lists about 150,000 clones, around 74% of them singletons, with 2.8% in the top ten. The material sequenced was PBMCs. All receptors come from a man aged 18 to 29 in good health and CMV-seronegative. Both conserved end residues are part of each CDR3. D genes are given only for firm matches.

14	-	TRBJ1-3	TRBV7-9	CASSAGTYGNTIYF	TGTGCCAGCAGCGCCGGGACTTATGGAAACACCATATATTTT
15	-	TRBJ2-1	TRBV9	CASSVALGVDNEQFF	TGTGCCAGCAGCGTAGCCCTCGGGGTGGACAATGAGCAGTTCTTC
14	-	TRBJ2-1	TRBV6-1	CASSTSRASDEQFF	TGTGCCAGCAGTACAAGCCGGGCTAGCGATGAGCAGTTCTTC
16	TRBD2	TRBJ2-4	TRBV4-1	CASSQDQRGGWNIQYF	TGCGCCAGCAGCCAGGACCAGCGGGGGGGCTGGAACATTCAGTACTTC
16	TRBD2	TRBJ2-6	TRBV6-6	CASSSPGGMWANVLTF	TGTGCCAGCAGTTCGCCGGGGGGTATGTGGGCCAACGTCCTGACTTTC
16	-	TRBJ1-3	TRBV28	CASSAPRRGSGNTIYF	TGTGCCAGCAGTGCCCCCCGGAGGGGCTCTGGAAACACCATATATTTT
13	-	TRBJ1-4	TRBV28	CASIYAGAQKLFF	TGTGCCAGCATTTACGCAGGGGCGCAAAAACTGTTTTTT
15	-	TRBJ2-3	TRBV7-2	CASSLGGGRTDTQYF	TGTGCCAGCAGCTTAGGGGGGGGCAGAACAGATACGCAGTATTTT
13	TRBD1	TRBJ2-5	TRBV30	CAWRNTGEETQYF	TGTGCCTGGAGAAATACAGGGGAAGAGACCCAGTACTTC
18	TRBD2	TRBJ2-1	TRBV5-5	CASSLALGGGILRDEQFF	TGTGCCAGCAGCTTGGCCCTCGGCGGGGGGATTTTAAGGGATGAGCAGTTCTTC
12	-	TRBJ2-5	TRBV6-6	CASTGSQETQYF	TGTGCCAGCACAGGAAGCCAAGAGACCCAGTACTTC
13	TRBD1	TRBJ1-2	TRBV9	CASSVAGQGGYTF	TGTGCCAGCAGCGTAGCGGGACAGGGTGGCTACACCTTC
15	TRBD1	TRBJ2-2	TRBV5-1	CASSLADRGTGELFF	TGCGCCAGCAGCTTGGCAGACAGGGGCACCGGGGAGCTGTTTTTT
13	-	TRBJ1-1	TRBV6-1	CASSEWKEAEAFF	TGTGCCAGCAGTGAATGGAAGGAGGCTGAAGCTTTCTTT
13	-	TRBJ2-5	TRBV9	CASSVGLRETQYF	TGTGCCAGCAGCGTAGGTTTGAGGGAGACCCAGTACTTC
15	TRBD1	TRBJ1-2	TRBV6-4	CASSYDRERAYGYTF	TGTGCCAGCAGCTACGACAGGGAGCGGGCATATGGCTACACCTTC